This T cell receptor beta chain was identified in a study of PD-L1 blockade in urothelial cancer. Study-wide results and caveats: Patients with below-median pretreatment blood clonality survived longer.

In each PCR, synthetic TCR analog templates were spiked in. Only in-frame clones appear in the TCRdb table, and some are missing; sequencing was by immunoSEQ multiplex PCR. The table shows fewer than 60,000 clones, with roughly 80% occurring only once. Note on this clone: The target antigen is unknown.

This sample's time point: pretreatment peripheral blood. The diagnosis in patients was locally advanced or metastatic urothelial carcinoma. Anywhere from 1 to 8 samples came from each patient, spanning pretreatment and on-treatment. The specimen was PBMCs, collected around atezolizumab (anti-PD-L1) treatment. This receptor was taken from a man between 65 and 79 years old with urothelial cancer.

This chain's CDR3 is CASSGTDTPLLTDTQYF. The CDR3 DNA sequence: TGTGCCAGCAGTGGGACAGACACGCCCTTACTCACAGATACGCAGTATTTT. The J gene is TRBJ2-3, the V gene TRBV25-1; a weak D match, TRBD1 (6 bases). The germline V gene encodes CDR1 MGHDK and CDR2 SYGVNS. Between the trimmed V and J ends, which lost 4 bases and 2 bases, there was a span of 19 bases. The CDR3 sequence is 17 residues long.